These 13 T cell receptor beta chains originate from one sample sequenced in a study of blood T cells in healthy people across ages. Using a J-beta primer mix together with a sample-barcoded 5' primer, a second PCR was run for roughly 6 to 12 cycles. Using its own MiXCR run on the 5' RACE reads, TCRdb lists one record per CDR3 protein. The profile shows 1.5 million to 2 million distinct CDR3 sequences, roughly two fifths of them singletons. Sequenced sample: blood. The receptors shown here come from a human donor in good health.

This clonotype has a count of ten or more. This chain links TRBV9 with TRBJ2-5, with D uncertain. The V gene lost 1 base and the J gene lost 1 base, with 5 bases spanning the gap. The CDR3 consists of 13 residues. Looked up from germline, CDR1 is SGDLS and CDR2 is YYNGEE. Written as DNA, the CDR3 is TGTGCCAGCAGCGTATCTAGCCAAGAGACCCAGTACTTC. Its protein product is CASSVSSQETQYF.

The chain uses TRBV15 and TRBJ1-1; D gene unclear. Per the germline V gene, CDR1 is LNHNV and CDR2 is YYDKDF (reference sequence). CDR3 length: 14 amino acids. V lost 0 bases and J 1 base, leaving 6 bases between the germline ends. CDR3 sequence (DNA): TGTGCCACCAGCAGAGAGACAAGGAACACTGAAGCTTTCTTT. It encodes CATSRETRNTEAFF.

CDR3 nucleotides: TGCAGCGTTGAAGATGATTCGCTCCATGGCTACACCTTC. Amino acid sequence: CSVEDDSLHGYTF. J is TRBJ1-2 and V is TRBV29-1; no reliable D call. Germline V gene sequence: CDR1 SQVTM, CDR2 ANQGSEA. CDR3 size: 13 residues. The germline V and J ends were trimmed by 0 bases and 6 bases, with 11 bases remaining between them.

The chain uses TRBV5-1 and TRBJ2-1, with 8 bases matching TRBD1. CDR3 length: 17 residues. Losses at the gene ends were 4 bases for V and 0 bases for J; bases not matched to a gene: 9. Germline CDR1 reads SGHRS; CDR2 reads YFSETQ. For the CDR3, the DNA is TGCGCCAGCAGCCAAGGGACAGGTAGTAGCTCCTACAATGAGCAGTTCTTC. Its protein is CASSQGTGSSSYNEQFF.

This clonotype occurred once. The chain combines TRBV6-1 with TRBJ1-2; 8 nucleotides agree with TRBD1. The length of the CDR3 is 14 residues. Germline V gene data show CDR1 as MNHNS and CDR2 as SASEGT. V dropped 3 bases and J dropped 8; count of bases not matched to a gene: 8. Here the CDR3 reads CASSERGQGLGYTF. The CDR3 DNA follows: TGTGCCAGCAGTGAGAGAGGACAGGGCCTAGGCTACACCTTC.

The chain is built from TRBV28 and TRBJ2-7; no clear D gene. CDR3 size: 12 residues. Trimming shortened V by 5 bases and J by 11 bases, and 16 bases separated the two germline ends. Germline lookup yields CDR1 MDHEN and CDR2 SYDVKM. CDR3 sequence reads: CASSPPGKVEYF. DNA of the CDR3: TGTGCCAGCAGTCCCCCCGGCAAAGTGGAGTACTTC.

This clonotype was seen once. The chain links TRBV20-1 to TRBJ2-7; D not certain. The CDR3 sequence is 13 residues long. The germline V and J ends were trimmed by 6 bases and 3 bases, with 15 bases remaining between them. Germline-derived CDR1 and CDR2 are DFQATT and SNEGSKA (reference sequence). CDR3 protein: CSANQVPGYEQYF. The CDR3 region has the DNA TGCAGTGCGAACCAGGTCCCTGGCTACGAGCAGTACTTC.

This clonotype was recorded a few times. The rearrangement joins TRBV5-1 to TRBJ2-7; possibly TRBD2 for D (5 bases). V lost 2 bases and J lost 2, with 8 bases in between. CDR3 length: 13 amino acids. Germline CDR1 and CDR2: SGHRS and YFSETQ. The CDR3 is CASSFGKAYEQYF. The CDR3 DNA is TGCGCCAGCAGCTTCGGGAAGGCCTACGAGCAGTACTTC.

The V and J genes are TRBV28 and TRBJ2-7; a weak D match, TRBD1 (6 bases). The V end was cut by 5 bases, the J end by 5 bases, with 13 bases between. The CDR3 has 13 amino acids. CDR1 is MDHEN, CDR2 SYDVKM, per germline. This CDR3 reads CASSPGQNHEQYF. The CDR3 DNA sequence: TGTGCCAGCAGTCCCGGACAGAACCACGAGCAGTACTTC.

This clonotype was seen at least ten times. As DNA, the CDR3 is TGTGCCAGCAGTGTTGAATCGACGGGGAACTATGGCTACACCTTC. Translated: CASSVESTGNYGYTF. The chain combines TRBV2 with TRBJ1-2; unclear D gene. The CDR3 length is 15 residues. Germline CDR1 and CDR2: SNHLY and FYNNEI. V lost 4 bases to trimming and J lost 2 bases, with 14 bases between them.

V usage is TRBV28 and J usage is TRBJ2-3; unclear D gene. The germline V and J ends were trimmed by 3 bases and 5 bases, with 9 bases remaining between them. The germline V gene encodes CDR1 MDHEN and CDR2 SYDVKM. The CDR3 consists of 13 residues. CDR3 loop: CASSFPAGDTQYF. CDR3 DNA: TGTGCCAGCAGTTTTCCAGCAGGAGATACGCAGTATTTT.

The CDR3 loop is CASSGLRGSYEQYF. Here the CDR3 DNA reads TGTGCCAGCAGTGGGCTCCGGGGCTCCTACGAGCAGTACTTC. The rearrangement uses TRBV2 and TRBJ2-7; TRBD2 is a possible D gene (5 bases). The CDR3 runs 14 residues. Germline V gene sequence: CDR1 SNHLY, CDR2 FYNNEI. V lost 4 bases, J lost 0 bases, and 10 bases lay in between.

This rearrangement joins TRBV14 to TRBJ2-5, with 10 nucleotides matching TRBD1. Near its end, the DNA agrees better with TRBJ2-7, so the J call may be wrong. CDR3 length: 16 residues. Germline V gives CDR1 SGHDN, CDR2 FVKESK. The CDR3 DNA follows: TGTGCCAGCAGCGGGGCAGGACAGGGGGAAAACTACGAGCAGTACTTC. It encodes CASSGAGQGENYEQYF.